This T cell receptor (beta chain) was documented in a study of T-cell memory formation after mild COVID-19. Germline loops: CDR1 MGHRA, CDR2 YSYEKL. The CDR3 sequence is 17 residues long. Unmatched junction bases numbered 12, after V lost 2 bases and J lost 6 bases. Study outcomes and limitations: Chiefly within CM and EM were the contracting CD4+ clones; CD8+ ones were within EMRA.

TCRdb re-called the 5' RACE reads with MiXCR, one entry per CDR3 protein. The profile shows 350,000 to 550,000 distinct CDR3 sequences, about 20% of them singletons. There are a few counts of this clonotype. Its target is unknown. This chain uses TRBV4-1 with TRBJ1-5; 8 bases are a match to TRBD1. Input material: PBMCs or a T cell subset sorted from them (not recorded which). The receptor's source is a man between 18 and 29 years old who had mild COVID-19 (a few samples of this study predate the infection). Cell type and time point are not known. CDR3 nucleotide sequence: TGCGCCAGCAGCCAAACACCACTCCCGACAGGGGCTCAGCCCCAGCATTTT. Translating gives CASSQTPLPTGAQPQHF.